Sequencing of this TCR beta chain was carried out in a study of T cells expressing NK-cell markers. Across the whole study: Underlying the TCR beta repertoires were sorted CD3+CD56+NKG2C+, CD3+CD56+NKG2C- and CD3+CD56-NKG2C+ T cells. The authors sequenced eight donors, of whom seven were HCMV-seropositive and one was seronegative.

CDR1 is DFQATT and CDR2 is SNEGSKA in the germline V gene (reference sequence). The CDR3 totals 14 residues. The authors made TCR beta cDNA libraries by 5'RACE template switching. This switching added a universal primer site and UMIs. TCRdb re-called the 5' RACE reads and shows each CDR3 protein once, DNA omitted. The table lists about 260,000 distinct CDR3 sequences. The chain couples TRBV20-1 to TRBJ1-5. Sequencing was carried out using blood T cells: a sorted CD56 or NKG2C T cell subset, CD4+ or CD8+ T cells, or bulk PBMC T cells (not recorded which). This TCR was recovered from a man between 18 and 29 years old in good health. The CDR3 sequence is CSAKHLFPNQPQHF.